Here is one T cell receptor (beta chain) with its context. The antigen this receptor binds is unknown. The record has no base qualities; no much larger clone is one base away. The cysteine opens and the phenylalanine closes a CDR3 of 14 amino acids. CDR3 DNA is the only sequence kept; it has 42 bases, read in frame from the first base. A distance of 12 bases separates the germline ends of V and J, which lose 5 bases and 2 bases respectively. In the germline V gene, CDR1 corresponds to MNHNS and CDR2 to SASEGT. Hyperthyroidism patients were newly diagnosed, had a disease duration of under 2 months, and were aged 18 to 65 years. Patients with uncontrolled infections, other autoimmune diseases, pregnancy or lactation were excluded. Clinical symptoms, serum thyroxine and TRAb, thyroid ultrasound, and orbital computed tomography formed the basis for the diagnoses. Blood from progressor patients was collected at the time of first diagnosis with hyperthyroidism, before any ophthalmopathy symptoms had appeared. PBMCs were separated from around 9.1 ml of fresh peripheral blood using Ficoll-Paque density gradient centrifugation. Progressor patients were defined as those initially diagnosed with Graves' hyperthyroidism in whom ophthalmopathy developed during follow-up. Trizol reagent was used to extract total RNA, and RNA quality was then checked on an Agilent 2100 Bioanalyzer.

TCR beta CDR3 regions were amplified from RNA transcripts. For the first round of RT-PCR on the TCR CDR3, the HTBI primer set was used together with the Qiagen OneStep RT-PCR kit. Libraries were constructed in a second round of multiplex PCR, after which size selection and purification were performed. Paired-end sequencing of the libraries was performed with 100 bp reads on an Illumina HiSeq2000. Per the authors' processing: SOAPnuke was used to process the raw data, throwing out any read that contained adapters or uncalled bases, had a mean Phred below 15, or lacked an exact constant-primer or identifier match. High-quality paired reads were merged using COPE v1.2.5, and each unique nucleotide sequence was defined as a clonotype. Clonotypes were aligned to IMGT TRBV, TRBD and TRBJ reference segments using MiTCR v1.1. The analysis was restricted to V-J combinations with a frequency above 0.0001, which together covered 99% to 99.2% of the repertoires. The TCS score was defined as the ratio of F50 (clonal expansion) to E x V (chaos), calculated using BLOSUM62-based TCRdist between CDR3 peptides within each V-J. Welch's t-statistics and random forest reduced roughly 540 V-J features to fewer than 15, which were used in a naive Bayes classifier (R e1071). TCRdb passed the public sequencing reads through fastp at Q25 and MiXCR, retaining productive beta sequences. Rows with a matching CDR3 protein are joined into one entry that keeps the most common DNA and genes. These V and J calls derive from TCRdb rather than the authors' analysis. The sample table holds some 600,000 distinct CDR3 sequences, of which approximately 15% were seen once. The ten top clones hold 5.8% of the sample.

The data are from a study of T cells in Graves' hyperthyroidism and ophthalmopathy (dated by TCRdb to about 2019). In the study overall: Peripheral blood was sampled at the time of initial diagnosis, prior to any treatment. To identify distinguishing TCR V-J signatures, a discovery cohort of around 100 patients was used, comprising 40 to 45 with Graves' ophthalmopathy and 57 with stable Graves' hyperthyroidism. Prospective prediction of ophthalmopathy was tested in an independent validation cohort consisting of roughly 20 hyperthyroidism patients and around 16 patients who later progressed to ophthalmopathy. For training and testing, the 80 to 100 patients in the discovery cohort were randomly divided in a 7:3 ratio. In six Graves' hyperthyroidism patients, the study also compared T-cell repertoires from thyroid tissue with T-cell repertoires from blood. Following sampling, methimazole starting at 30 mg daily was given to hyperthyroidism patients, and high-dose intravenous methylprednisolone was given to ophthalmopathy patients. TCR Vbeta CDR3 sequencing of roughly 140 peripheral blood samples (fewer than 45 ophthalmopathy, 75 hyperthyroidism and some 17 progressor patients) is reported in the paper. Paper-wide results and their limitations: Most expanded thyroid clonotypes (frequency above 0.001) were also found in blood, which suggests that blood repertoires may mirror thyroid immune responses. In cross-validation, a model built on a 13 V-J signature told ophthalmopathy apart from stable hyperthyroidism with 87.88% sensitivity and 81% to 82% specificity, and in testing the same model reached 80%/75%. Sample size was not statistically predetermined, and blinding of investigators to group allocation was not performed. In validation, the model predicted progression to ophthalmopathy with around 71% sensitivity and approximately 74% specificity, a median of around 6.6 months before onset.

This TCR came from a woman aged 25 to 39 with Graves' hyperthyroidism that later progressed to Graves' ophthalmopathy. Sequenced sample: blood. The sequence links TRBV6-1 to TRBJ1-2; the D gene cannot be resolved reliably. The CDR3 protein is CASSWSHLNYGYTF. The bases read TGTGCCAGCAGTTGGTCCCACCTCAACTATGGCTACACCTTC.